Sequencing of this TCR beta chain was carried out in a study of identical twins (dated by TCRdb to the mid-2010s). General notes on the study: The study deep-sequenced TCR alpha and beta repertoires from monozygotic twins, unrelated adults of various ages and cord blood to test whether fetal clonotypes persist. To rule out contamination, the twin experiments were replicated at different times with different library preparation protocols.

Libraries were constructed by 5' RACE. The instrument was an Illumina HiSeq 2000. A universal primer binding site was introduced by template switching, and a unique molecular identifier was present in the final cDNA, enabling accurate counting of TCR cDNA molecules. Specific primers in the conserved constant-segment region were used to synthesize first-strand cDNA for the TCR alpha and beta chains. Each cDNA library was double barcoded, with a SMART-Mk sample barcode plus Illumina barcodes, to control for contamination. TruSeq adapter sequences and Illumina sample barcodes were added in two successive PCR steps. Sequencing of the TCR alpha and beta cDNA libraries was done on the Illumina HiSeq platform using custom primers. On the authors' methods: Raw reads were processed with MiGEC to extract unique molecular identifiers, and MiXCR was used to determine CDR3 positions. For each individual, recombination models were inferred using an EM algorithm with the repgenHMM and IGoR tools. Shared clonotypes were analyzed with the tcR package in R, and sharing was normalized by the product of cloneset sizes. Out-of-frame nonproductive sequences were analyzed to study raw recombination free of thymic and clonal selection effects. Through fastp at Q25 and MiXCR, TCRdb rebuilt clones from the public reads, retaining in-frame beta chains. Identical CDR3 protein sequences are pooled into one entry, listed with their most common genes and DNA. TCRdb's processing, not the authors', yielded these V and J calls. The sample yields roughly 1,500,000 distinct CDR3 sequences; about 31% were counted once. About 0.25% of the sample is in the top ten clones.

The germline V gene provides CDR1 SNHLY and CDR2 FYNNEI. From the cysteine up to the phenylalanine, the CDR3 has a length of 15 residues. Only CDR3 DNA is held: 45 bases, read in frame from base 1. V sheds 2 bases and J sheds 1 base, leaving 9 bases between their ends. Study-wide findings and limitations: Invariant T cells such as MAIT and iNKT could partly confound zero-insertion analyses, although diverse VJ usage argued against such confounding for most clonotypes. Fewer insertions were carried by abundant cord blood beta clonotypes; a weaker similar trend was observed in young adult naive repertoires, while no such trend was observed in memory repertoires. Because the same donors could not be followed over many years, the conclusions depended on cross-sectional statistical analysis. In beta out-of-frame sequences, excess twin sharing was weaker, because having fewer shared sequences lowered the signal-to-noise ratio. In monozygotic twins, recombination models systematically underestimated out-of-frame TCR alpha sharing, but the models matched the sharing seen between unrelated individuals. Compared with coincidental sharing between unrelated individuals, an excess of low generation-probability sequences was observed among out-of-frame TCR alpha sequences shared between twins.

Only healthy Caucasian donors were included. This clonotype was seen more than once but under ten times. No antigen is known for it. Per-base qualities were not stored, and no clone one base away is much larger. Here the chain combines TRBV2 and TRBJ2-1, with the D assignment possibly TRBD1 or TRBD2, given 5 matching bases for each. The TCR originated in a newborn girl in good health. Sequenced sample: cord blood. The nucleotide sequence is TGTGCCAGCAGTGAAAGGGGACGATCCTACAATGAGCAGTTCTTC. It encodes CASSERGRSYNEQFF.